This record covers a single T cell receptor beta chain. What antigen it recognizes has not been identified. No much larger clone is present one base from it, and per-base qualities are unavailable. Participants in the prospective study were aged roughly 18 to 100 years, lived in approximately 26 United States geographic areas, and enrolled through a virtual design. In the prospective study, cohorts were assigned on the basis of participant-reported clinical history obtained from a screening survey and a study questionnaire. Recovered participants in ImmuneRACE Cohort 3 were defined as having two consecutive negative NP/OP PCR tests, clearance from a healthcare professional, or resolution of symptoms. Each participant in the prospective study had whole blood, serum and a nasopharyngeal or oropharyngeal swab collected by mobile phlebotomists. Over a roughly 2-month period, participants in the prospective study had the option of providing additional blood draws and questionnaires. Before DNA extraction, prospective study blood samples were shipped either frozen or at room temperature.

The immunoSEQ Assay, a bias-controlled multiplex PCR, was used to amplify TCRbeta CDR3 regions from genomic DNA. As for the authors' bioinformatics: Nucleated cell counts per sample were estimated from amplification of reference gene primers within the assay. To quantify the absolute abundance of each unique TCRbeta CDR3 rearrangement, sequence reads were collapsed and filtered. For each sample, productive Simpson clonality was calculated as the square root of Simpson's diversity index across productive rearrangements. As stored in TCRdb, this immuneACCESS dataset retains in-frame rearrangements with V and J assigned. A fraction of the clones does not appear; measured against another copy, unresolved V genes explain less than half of the discrepancy, and the remainder lacks a known reason. Clone size and V and J calls were adopted from that table, with D and trimming inferred from the DNA. The sample table shows over 250,000 clones, and about 90% are seen once. Clones ranked in the top ten supply about 5.4% of the sample.

This sample was taken from a study of blood T cell repertoires in COVID-19 (dated by TCRdb to about 2020). In terms of the full investigation: Samples from collaborators originated in the United States, Italy and Spain and spanned both the acute and convalescent phases of COVID-19. The prospective study material was composed of cDNA or gDNA derived from T cells, B-cell-depleted T cells, or PBMCs. The dataset comprised deeply sampled blood TCRbeta repertoires from subjects exposed to, actively infected with, or recovered from COVID-19. A freely available public database, intended as a resource for researchers studying the immune response to SARS-CoV-2, is where the repertoires were released. Samples were obtained from the ongoing ImmuneRACE study (first 160 participants) and from 1,254 subjects provided by 6 global collaborators. Sample metadata almost always included a de-identified subject ID, COVID-19 status, age in years and sex. Where HLA class I and class II types were available, the types were taken from metadata supplied by the sample provider, not from assay-based typing.

The paper's findings and limits, for the study overall: The quantity of clinical and demographic metadata differed by source and by participant and was supplied without curation.

CDR1 and CDR2 (MNHEY, SVGAGI) derive from the germline V gene. V is reduced by 7 bases and J by 7 bases, leaving a spacing of 16 bases between them. The CDR3 numbers 14 residues from cysteine through phenylalanine. Only the CDR3 part of the read is kept: 42 bases, read in frame from the first base. The clonotype was recovered from a woman aged 30 to 39 who had recovered from COVID-19. The V and J segments used are TRBV6-5 and TRBJ2-2, and TRBD1 may be the D gene, going by 6 matching bases. Sequenced: PBMCs or T cells enriched from blood (not recorded which). The nucleotides are TGTGCCAGCAATGTGGGGGCCAGGGTCGGGGAGCTGTTTTTT. It is translated as CASNVGARVGELFF.